These T cell receptor beta chains were read from a single sample in a study of cytomegalovirus exposure and HLA in healthy donors. Produced via immunoSEQ multiplex PCR; TCRdb's table is partial and in-frame only. The table includes approximately 200,000 clones, approximately 85% detected once. Sequenced material: PBMCs. Every receptor here comes from a girl under 18 in good health and CMV-seropositive. The CDR3 runs from the conserved cysteine through the conserved F or W. D genes are given only for firm matches. Clone size is given for some rows only: seen once, a few or many times, or a class if the clone is expanded.

CDR3 length: 15; V gene: TRBV29-1; J gene: TRBJ2-1; D gene: TRBD1; clone size: few; CDR3 DNA: TGCAGCGTTTTAATGCAGGACAGGGGACTCAATGAGCAGTTCTTC; CDR3 protein: CSVLMQDRGLNEQFF
CDR3 length: 17; V gene: TRBV6-4; J gene: TRBJ2-6; D gene: .; clone size: .; CDR3 DNA: TGTGCCAGCCGAGGTCCGATCGGGGTCTCTGGGGCCAACGTCCTGACTTTC; CDR3 protein: CASRGPIGVSGANVLTF
CDR3 length: 13; V gene: TRBV7-9; J gene: TRBJ2-7; D gene: .; clone size: .; CDR3 DNA: TGTGCCAGCAGCCCTTCGGGAGAGGGGGAGCAGTACTTC; CDR3 protein: CASSPSGEGEQYF
CDR3 length: 14; V gene: TRBV6-1; J gene: TRBJ2-2; D gene: .; clone size: few; CDR3 DNA: TGTGCCAGCAGTGTCCTCGAGCTCGCCGGGGAGCTGTTTTTT; CDR3 protein: CASSVLELAGELFF
CDR3 length: 16; V gene: TRBV4-3; J gene: TRBJ2-7; D gene: TRBD2; clone size: .; CDR3 DNA: TGCGCCAGCAGCCAAGATCTCTCACTAGCGGGGGGCATCCGGTACTTC; CDR3 protein: CASSQDLSLAGGIRYF
CDR3 length: 19; V gene: TRBV7-2; J gene: TRBJ2-5; D gene: TRBD2; clone size: .; CDR3 DNA: TGTGCCAGCAGCTTAGACCCGATAGCGGGGGGCCGAGGGAGAGAGACCCAGTACTTC; CDR3 protein: CASSLDPIAGGRGRETQYF
CDR3 length: 10; V gene: TRBV6-1; J gene: TRBJ2-7; D gene: .; clone size: .; CDR3 DNA: TGTGCCAGCAGTGAAAGGGGGCAGTACTTC; CDR3 protein: CASSERGQYF
CDR3 length: 17; V gene: TRBV5-5; J gene: TRBJ2-3; D gene: .; clone size: .; CDR3 DNA: TGTGCCAGCAGCTTGGAGGGCCGGGGGGCTCCCACAGATACGCAGTATTTT; CDR3 protein: CASSLEGRGAPTDTQYF
CDR3 length: 14; V gene: TRBV7-8; J gene: TRBJ2-5; D gene: .; clone size: .; CDR3 DNA: TGTGCCAGCAGCGACGAATGGGCCCAAGAGACCCAGTACTTC; CDR3 protein: CASSDEWAQETQYF
CDR3 length: 17; V gene: TRBV5-1; J gene: TRBJ2-1; D gene: TRBD2; clone size: .; CDR3 DNA: TGCGCCAGCAGCTTCCTCCGGACTAGCGGGGGGGCGGATGAGCAGTTCTTC; CDR3 protein: CASSFLRTSGGADEQFF
CDR3 length: 13; V gene: TRBV6-1; J gene: TRBJ2-7; D gene: .; clone size: .; CDR3 DNA: TGTGCCAGCAGTAAGACGGAGTCCTACGAGCAGTACTTC; CDR3 protein: CASSKTESYEQYF
CDR3 length: 13; V gene: TRBV29-1; J gene: TRBJ2-7; D gene: TRBD1; clone size: .; CDR3 DNA: TGCAGCGTTGAAAGGACAGGGGGGCCCGAGCAGTACTTC; CDR3 protein: CSVERTGGPEQYF
CDR3 length: 15; V gene: TRBV6-5; J gene: TRBJ1-4; D gene: TRBD1; clone size: .; CDR3 DNA: TGTGCCAGCAGGCCGGGACAGGGGGCTAATGAAAAACTGTTTTTT; CDR3 protein: CASRPGQGANEKLFF
CDR3 length: 14; V gene: TRBV6-5; J gene: TRBJ2-7; D gene: .; clone size: few; CDR3 DNA: TGTGCCAGCAGTTACTCGCGGACTAACTACGAGCAGTACTTC; CDR3 protein: CASSYSRTNYEQYF